The sequence of this T cell receptor beta chain was determined in a study of CD8 T cells in acute hepatitis C reinfection (dated by TCRdb to about 2021). In terms of the full investigation: Both during acute infection and after viral clearance, the study profiled the TCRbeta repertoire of CD8+ T cells that were specific for the HCV NS3-1073 epitope. A handful of spontaneous resolvers contributed paired acute and follow-up samples.

The germline V gene encodes CDR1 SGDLS and CDR2 YYNGEE. Its CDR3 holds 14 amino acids, cysteine through phenylalanine. CDR3 DNA is the only sequence kept; it has 42 bases, read in frame from the first base. Cut back by 4 bases and 9 bases, the V and J ends lie 18 bases apart. In the case of this clone: The antigen this receptor binds is unknown. Per-base quality was not reported, and no clone a single base away is much larger than it.

The FACS-sorted cells had their genomic DNA extracted, and the commercial immunoSEQ service was used to sequence the TCRbeta chains. Turning to the authors' computational methods: ImmunoSEQ Analyzer software v3.0 and R v3.5.1 were used to analyze the repertoire data. Only productive rearrangements were analyzed, because sequences with stop codons or out-of-frame rearrangements were removed. Simpson diversity, Shannon entropy, CDR3 length and nucleotide addition metrics were supplied by the sequencing provider. Clonotypes were grouped by frequency into dominant, sub-dominant, low or lowest abundance categories, and clonotypes below 0.1% were left out of most analyses. Any CDR3 amino acid clonotype present in at least two subjects at a cumulative frequency of at least 0.5% was labeled public. TCRdb took over this immuneACCESS table, retaining in-frame rearrangements with V and J assigned. Such tables are incomplete; in checked studies, under half of the missing clones stem from an unresolved V gene, and the remainder is unexplained. That table is the source of V, J and clone size, and D and trimming were worked out from the DNA. This sample comprises about 38,000 clones, about 83% of them detected only once. The top ten clones comprise 0.4% to 0.6% of the sample.

Overall study outcomes, separate from this receptor: Chronically infected subjects had no follow-up repertoires because NS3-1073 specific cells were too rare to sort. All groups preferentially used the TRBV04 and TRBV06 gene families, and overrepresentation in the naive pool did not explain this preferential usage. Regardless of outcome, about a dozen public clonotypes were found, and one public clonotype used V04-02/J02-02. It was rare for CDR3 sequences to be shared with other epitopes, and exact matching may have been limited by differing sequencing approaches. High diversity was observed in NS3-1073 specific repertoires, and no significant differences in diversity were found between acute resolver, follow-up resolver and acute chronic samples. Because bulk sequencing covered only the TCRbeta chain, the alphabeta pairing of the public clonotypes could not be determined.

This sample's time point label indicates: naive CD8 control sorted from an acute-time-point sample. Enrolled in the Montreal Hepatitis C Cohort (HEPCO) in Canada, the donors were people who inject drugs, and these donors were followed every 3 months. Acute primary HCV infection was defined by a positive HCV RNA or antibody test following a negative test within the previous 24 weeks. Cells were surface stained with CD3, CD8 and CD45RO antibodies, and an aqua fixable dye was used to exclude dead cells. The cohort also had 5 to 7 subjects who developed chronic infection, defined as being HCV RNA positive at 24 weeks. Frozen stocks of peripheral blood mononuclear cells were first thawed, after which negative isolation of CD8+ T cells was carried out using the MACS CD8+ T cell Isolation Kit. A BD FACSAria II cell sorter was used to sort the cells.

The specimen was naive CD8+ T cells from PBMCs. The cell subset or site label of this sample denotes: sorted total naive CD45RO-negative CD8+ T cells. The origin of this receptor is a man aged 30-40 years with chronic hepatitis C. The sequence links TRBV9 to TRBJ2-3; a tentative D match to TRBD2 spans 6 bases. The DNA sequence is as follows: TGTGCCAGCAGCTCCGGGACTGCCGCGGGAACGCAGTATTTT. Protein translation: CASSSGTAAGTQYF.